These T cell receptor beta chains were read from a single sample in a study of T-cell memory formation after mild COVID-19. TCRdb recomputed calls from the 5' RACE reads with MiXCR, one row per CDR3 protein. The repertoire holds about 350,000 distinct CDR3 sequences, with around 27% as singletons. The source material was PBMCs or a T cell subset sorted from them (not recorded which). The receptors were sampled from an adult woman who had mild COVID-19 (a few samples of this study predate the infection). Cell type and time point are not known. Both conserved end residues are part of each CDR3.

CASSELKTGAFF	TRBV25-1	12
CASSFRQIYFSSSYEQYF	TRBV5-4	18
CASSPDRGFEKLFF	TRBV12-3/TRBV12-4	14
CASSLGQGPRQETQYF	TRBV12-3/TRBV12-4	16
CASSPVLNSPLHF	TRBV18	13
CSARGPETTPYEQYF	TRBV20-1	15
CATSRGLTVAGDTQYF	TRBV15	16
CASSRLGGSTDTQYF	TRBV12-3/TRBV12-4	15
CSARGGTIYEQYF	TRBV29-1	13
CASSAAEYGNTIYF	TRBV6-1	14
CASSLGQGLIANTGELFF	TRBV5-1	18
CASRGTGSRADTQYF	TRBV2	15
CASSLVSGPDTEAFF	TRBV7-9	15
CASSLVDYGYTF	TRBV3-1	12
CASSDPTDTSNSGNTIYF	TRBV2	18
CASSSGPAGVGYEQYF	TRBV7-3	16
CASSHSEAGGPYNEQFF	TRBV3-1	17
CASSANRLGNSPLHF	TRBV27	15
CASSKGEPSQETQYF	TRBV21-1	15
CASSQREGTRTEAFF	TRBV5-1	15
CASSPTSGSYNEQFF	TRBV12-3/TRBV12-4	15
CASSSGQGIFEAFF	TRBV6-5	14
CASGLPSSSPGYTF	TRBV12-5	14
CASFVLRDSGELFF	TRBV2	14
CASSQEARGGELFF	TRBV14	14
CASSYKGNNEKLFF	TRBV6-5	14
CASSESRDRGIKETQYF	TRBV21-1	17
CSAAPPGGHLTGTDTQYF	TRBV20-1	18
CASSLEGAGNEQFF	TRBV5-1	14
CASSLHDYGYTF	TRBV12-3/TRBV12-4	12
CSVDLFSSTDTQYF	TRBV29-1	14
CASGSGGYNEQFF	TRBV7-9	13
CASSSRSAPSYEQYF	TRBV27	15
CSATGTGVGGYTF	TRBV29-1	13
CASSSPLNEKLFF	TRBV7-2	13
CASSLELAGTQYF	TRBV7-6	13
CASTLYRDSYSYEQYF	TRBV7-7	16
CASASTGRSRYNEQFF	TRBV18	16
CASSEAGQDNQPQHF	TRBV6-1	15
CSVKGARVETQYF	TRBV29-1	13
CASSLTGSGNTGELFF	TRBV5-1	16
CATSLGLAYNEQFF	TRBV15	14
CASSLALADTQYF	TRBV5-1	13
CASSSGLGSTNEQFF	TRBV7-2	15
CASSPQGSETQYF	TRBV3-1	13
CAWSVRERDTQYF	TRBV30	13
CASSLRRRETQYF	TRBV5-5	13
CSAVTGENTEAFF	TRBV29-1	13
CATSGRVTYEQYF	TRBV15	13
CASSLNRGIARGNTEAFF	TRBV7-9	18
CASSLGPNSPLHF	TRBV5-1	13
CASSPDRGPLSTEAFF	TRBV6-5	16
CASSFDEGNTEAFF	TRBV5-1	14
CASRKTGSDKAFF	TRBV7-2	13
CASSHTSGPYTERFF	TRBV7-2	15